At least ten counts were recorded for the clone carrying this TCR beta chain. Library preparation followed earlier protocols using designated TCR primers. MiXCR was run by TCRdb on the PCR reads, yielding one entry per CDR3 protein. Of 600,000 to 650,000 distinct CDR3 sequences listed, nearly 20% are singletons. This sample was included in a study of molecular identifiers for immune sequencing clone quantification. The germline V gene has CDR1 MNHEY and CDR2 SVGAGI. Trimming cost V 1 base and J 3 bases; bases outside gene matches: 11. The CDR3 sequence is 20 residues long. As CD8+CD4-CCR7+CD45RA+ cells, naive CD8 T cells were sorted.

The source of this sequence is a human donor in good health. Some libraries in this study had Jurkat cell RNA spiked in. The sample comprised naive CD8+ T cells from blood, with Jurkat cell RNA spiked in. Documented subset: FACS-sorted CD8+CD4-CCR7+CD45RA+ naive T cells. The chain couples TRBV6-5 to TRBJ2-3; 15 bases map to TRBD2. CDR3 in amino acids: CASSYLGLAGGFGETDTQYF. CDR3 DNA sequence: TGTGCCAGCAGTTACTTGGGACTAGCGGGGGGTTTCGGTGAGACAGATACGCAGTATTTT.